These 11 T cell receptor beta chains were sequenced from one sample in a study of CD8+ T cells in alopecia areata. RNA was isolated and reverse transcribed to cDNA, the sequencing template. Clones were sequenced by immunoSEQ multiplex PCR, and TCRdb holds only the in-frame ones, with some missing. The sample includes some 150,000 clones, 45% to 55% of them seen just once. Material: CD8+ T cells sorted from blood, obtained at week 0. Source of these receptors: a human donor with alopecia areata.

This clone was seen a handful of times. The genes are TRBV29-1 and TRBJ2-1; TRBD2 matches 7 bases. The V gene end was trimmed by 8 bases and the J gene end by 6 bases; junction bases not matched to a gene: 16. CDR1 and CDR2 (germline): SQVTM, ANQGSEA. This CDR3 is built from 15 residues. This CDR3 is CSPEVLTSDGNEQFF. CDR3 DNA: TGCAGCCCCGAGGTTCTAACTAGCGATGGCAATGAGCAGTTCTTC.

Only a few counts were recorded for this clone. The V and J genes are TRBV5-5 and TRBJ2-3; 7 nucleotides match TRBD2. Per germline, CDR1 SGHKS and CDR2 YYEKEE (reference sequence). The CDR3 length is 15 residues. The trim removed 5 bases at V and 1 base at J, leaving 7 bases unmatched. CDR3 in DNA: TGTGCCAGCAGTTTAGGCGGGGGACGCACAGATACGCAGTATTTT. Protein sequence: CASSLGGGRTDTQYF.

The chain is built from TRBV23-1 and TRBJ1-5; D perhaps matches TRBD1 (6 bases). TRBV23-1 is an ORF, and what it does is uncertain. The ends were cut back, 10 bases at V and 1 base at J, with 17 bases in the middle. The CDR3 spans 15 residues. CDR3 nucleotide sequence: TGCGCCATAACGGGGGGGACACAAAGCAATCAGCCCCAGCATTTT. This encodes CAITGGTQSNQPQHF.

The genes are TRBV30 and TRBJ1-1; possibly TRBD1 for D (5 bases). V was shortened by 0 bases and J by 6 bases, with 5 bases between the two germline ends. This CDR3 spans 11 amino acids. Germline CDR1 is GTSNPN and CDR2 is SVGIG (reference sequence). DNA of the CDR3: TGTGCCTGGAGTGTGGGGGCTGAAGCTTTCTTT. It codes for CAWSVGAEAFF.

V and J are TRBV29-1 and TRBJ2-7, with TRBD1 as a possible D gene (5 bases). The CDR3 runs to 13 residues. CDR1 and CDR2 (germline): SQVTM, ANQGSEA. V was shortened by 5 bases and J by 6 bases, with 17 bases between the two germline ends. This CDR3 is CSVSGHTGGEQYF. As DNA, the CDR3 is TGCAGCGTTTCTGGACATACGGGCGGCGAGCAGTACTTC.

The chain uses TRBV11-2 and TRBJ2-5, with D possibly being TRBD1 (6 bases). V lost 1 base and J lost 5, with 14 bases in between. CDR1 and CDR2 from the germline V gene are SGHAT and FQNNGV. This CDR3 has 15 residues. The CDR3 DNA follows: TGTGCCAGCAGCTTAGTCGGGCAGGGGATTGAGACCCAGTACTTC. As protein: CASSLVGQGIETQYF.

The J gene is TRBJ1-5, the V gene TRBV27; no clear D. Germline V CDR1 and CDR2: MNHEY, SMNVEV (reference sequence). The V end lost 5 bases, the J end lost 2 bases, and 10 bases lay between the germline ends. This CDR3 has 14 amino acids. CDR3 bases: TGTGCCAGCAGTCTAGGAGTGGGCAATCAGCCCCAGCATTTT. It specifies CASSLGVGNQPQHF.

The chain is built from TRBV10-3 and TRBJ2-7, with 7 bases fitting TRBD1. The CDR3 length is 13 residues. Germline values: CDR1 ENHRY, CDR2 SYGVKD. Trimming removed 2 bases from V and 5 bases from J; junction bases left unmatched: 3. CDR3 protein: CAISETQGDEQYF. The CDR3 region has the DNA TGTGCCATCAGTGAGACCCAGGGGGACGAGCAGTACTTC.

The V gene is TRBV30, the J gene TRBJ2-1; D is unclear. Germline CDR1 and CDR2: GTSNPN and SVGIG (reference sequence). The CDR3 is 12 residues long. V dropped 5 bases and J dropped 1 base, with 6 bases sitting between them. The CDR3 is CAWGVSYNEQFF. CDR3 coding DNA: TGTGCCTGGGGGGTTTCCTACAATGAGCAGTTCTTC.

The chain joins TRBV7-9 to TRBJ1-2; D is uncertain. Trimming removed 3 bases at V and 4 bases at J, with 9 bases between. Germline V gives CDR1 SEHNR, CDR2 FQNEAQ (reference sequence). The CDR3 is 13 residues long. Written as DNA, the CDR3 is TGTGCCAGCAGCTTGGCCCGCCCCTATGGCTACACCTTC. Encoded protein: CASSLARPYGYTF.

CDR3 residues: CASYPSLLNEKLFF. The DNA for the CDR3 is TGTGCCTCCTACCCGAGCCTCCTTAATGAAAAACTGTTTTTT. The V call is TRBV30, the J call TRBJ1-4; D uncertain. The CDR3 runs 14 residues. Germline V gene sequence: CDR1 GTSNPN, CDR2 SVGIG (reference sequence). V was clipped by 7 bases and J by 4 bases, with 16 bases between them.